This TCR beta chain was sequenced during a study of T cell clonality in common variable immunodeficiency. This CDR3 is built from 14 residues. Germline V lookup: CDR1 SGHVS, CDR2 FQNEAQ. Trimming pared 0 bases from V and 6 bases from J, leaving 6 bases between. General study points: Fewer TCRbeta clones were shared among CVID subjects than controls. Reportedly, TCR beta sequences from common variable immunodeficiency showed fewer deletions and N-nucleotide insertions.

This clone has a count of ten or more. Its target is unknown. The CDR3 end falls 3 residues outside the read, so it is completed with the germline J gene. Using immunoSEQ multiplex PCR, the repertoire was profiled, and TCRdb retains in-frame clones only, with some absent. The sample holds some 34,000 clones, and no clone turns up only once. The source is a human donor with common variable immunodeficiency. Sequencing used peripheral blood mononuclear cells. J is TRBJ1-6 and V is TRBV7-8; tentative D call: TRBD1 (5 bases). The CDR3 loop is CASSLAGVNSPLHF. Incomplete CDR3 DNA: TGTGCCAGCAGCTTAGCAGGGGTTAATTCACCC. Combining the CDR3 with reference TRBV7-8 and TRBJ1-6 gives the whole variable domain GAGVSQSPRYKVAKRGQDVALRCDPISGHVSLFWYQQALGQGPEFLTYFQNEAQLDKSGLPSDRFFAERPEGSVSTLKIQRTQQEDSAVYLCASSLAGVNSPLHFGNGTRLTVT.